This TCR beta chain was recorded in a study of early T cells in non-severe SARS-CoV-2 infection. Study-wide context: With bulk RNA from unsorted whole blood as input, sequencing yielded unpaired chains.

Per the germline V gene, CDR1 is SGDLS and CDR2 is YYNGEE. The CDR3 totals 14 residues. V was shortened by 7 bases and J by 2 bases, with 16 bases between the two germline ends. There are a few counts of this clonotype. Unique molecular identifiers tagged individual cDNA molecules. TCRdb itself ran the 5' RACE reads through MiXCR, one entry per CDR3 protein. The sample comprises more than 70,000 distinct CDR3 sequences, approximately 13% of which are singletons, and less than 8.5% rests with the top ten. The chain combines TRBV9 with TRBJ2-7, with D possibly being TRBD1 (6 bases). The clonotype comes from an adult who was a healthcare worker with PCR-confirmed SARS-CoV-2 infection or an uninfected control (not recorded which). Sample: whole blood. The DNA for the CDR3 is TGTGCCAGCCGACCCGACACAGGGCCCTACGAGCAGTACTTC. Translated: CASRPDTGPYEQYF.